This entry describes one TCR beta chain. Its antigen remains unidentified. This sample was taken from a study of cytomegalovirus exposure and HLA in healthy donors. Notes on the study in general: Researchers catalogued some 160 TCR beta chains as cytomegalovirus-associated.

The PCR was carried out with 60 Vbeta primers and 13 Jbeta primers. Generated by immunoSEQ multiplex PCR, the TCRdb table keeps only in-frame clones and is missing some. Found here are under 200,000 clones, around 67% of them singletons; the top ten hold roughly 4.4%. Germline trimming cut 3 bases from V and 3 bases from J; bases unmatched to any gene: 1. Germline CDR1 is LNHDA and CDR2 is SQIVND (reference sequence). The CDR3 extends over 13 amino acids. Sequencing was performed on PBMCs. The source is a woman aged 18-35 years in good health and CMV-seropositive. This chain connects TRBV19 to TRBJ2-7; 8 positions agree with TRBD1. The chain's CDR3 is CASSIGQGYEQYF. DNA of the CDR3: TGTGCCAGTAGTATCGGACAGGGCTACGAGCAGTACTTC.